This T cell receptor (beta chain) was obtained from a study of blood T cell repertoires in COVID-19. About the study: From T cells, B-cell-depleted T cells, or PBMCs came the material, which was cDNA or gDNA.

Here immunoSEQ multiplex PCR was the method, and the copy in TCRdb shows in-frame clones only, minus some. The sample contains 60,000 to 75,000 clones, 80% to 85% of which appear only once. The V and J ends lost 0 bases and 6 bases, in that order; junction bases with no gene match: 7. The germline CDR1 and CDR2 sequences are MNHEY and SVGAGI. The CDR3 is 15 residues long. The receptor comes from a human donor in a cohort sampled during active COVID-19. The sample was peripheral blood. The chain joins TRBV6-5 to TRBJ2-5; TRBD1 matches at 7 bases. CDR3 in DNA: TGTGCCAGCAGTTACTCGAGGCACAGGGGCCAGACCCAGTACTTC. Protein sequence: CASSYSRHRGQTQYF.